The 7 T cell receptor beta chains reported below all come from one sample, sequenced in a study of cytomegalovirus exposure and HLA in healthy donors (dated by TCRdb to about 2017). Library prep was done by the immunoSEQ multiplex PCR assay. This is the immuneACCESS table as TCRdb keeps it, with only in-frame sequences that have V and J called. A part of the clones is gone; compared with another copy, unresolved V genes explain less than half, and the rest is unexplained. In all, the sample holds over 200,000 clones, and 88% of those were seen once. The ten largest clones take up 2.9% of the sample. The sample was PBMCs. These receptors came from a woman aged 18-29 years in good health and CMV-seronegative.

V and J are TRBV27 and TRBJ1-2; a weak D match, TRBD1 (6 bases). CDR3 length: 16 residues. The germline V gene has CDR1 MNHEY and CDR2 SMNVEV (reference sequence). The V gene lost 4 bases and the J gene lost 6 bases, with 21 bases spanning the gap. The CDR3: CASSSSSWGRPDGYTF. CDR3 nucleotides: TGTGCCAGCAGTTCGAGCTCGTGGGGGCGCCCGGATGGCTACACCTTC.

The V and J genes are TRBV28 and TRBJ2-7; 8 nucleotides agree with TRBD2. The germline CDR1 and CDR2 sequences are MDHEN and SYDVKM. The CDR3 has 14 amino acids. J gave up 3 bases and V 8 bases, and 9 bases lay outside the gene matches. CDR3 nucleotides: TGTGCCAGCGCGGGGGGCCAGGTACTCTACGAGCAGTACTTC. It translates to CASAGGQVLYEQYF.

The DNA of the CDR3 is TGCAGCGTTGAAGTAGCGCAGGGGGCCTACGAGCAGTACTTC. It codes for CSVEVAQGAYEQYF. The chain joins TRBV29-1 to TRBJ2-7; 7 positions agree with TRBD1. CDR3 length: 14 amino acids. Germline CDR1 and CDR2: SQVTM and ANQGSEA. Trimming took 1 base from V and 2 from J; bases not matched to a gene: 5.

The chain has TRBV5-1 and TRBJ1-4; D is ambiguous. This CDR3 contains 15 residues. Germline lookup yields CDR1 SGHRS and CDR2 YFSETQ. V lost 3 bases to trimming and J lost 3 bases, with 12 bases between them. This CDR3 reads CASSWRTDSNEKLFF. The CDR3 DNA reads TGCGCCAGCAGCTGGAGGACGGACTCTAATGAAAAACTGTTTTTT.

This clone has a single count. This sequence joins TRBV6-5 and TRBJ2-5; a weak D match, TRBD2 (5 bases). This CDR3 contains 14 residues. CDR1 is MNHEY and CDR2 is SVGAGI in the germline V gene. V shed 6 bases and J shed 9 bases, with 20 bases lying between them. The CDR3 protein is CASSIDYEGTAQYF. The CDR3 coding sequence is TGTGCCAGCAGCATAGACTACGAAGGTACGGCCCAGTACTTC.

This clone was seen a few times. The chain links TRBV5-1 to TRBJ2-1; possibly TRBD2 for D (6 bases). CDR3 length equals 13 residues. Germline V CDR1 and CDR2: SGHRS, YFSETQ. V was clipped by 5 bases and J by 3 bases, with 9 bases between them. The DNA of the CDR3 is TGCGCCAGCAGAGAGACTAGCTACAATGAGCAGTTCTTC. Protein sequence: CASRETSYNEQFF.

Worth noting for this clone: The same CDR3 also results from other DNA sequences found in this sample. This chain links TRBV28 with TRBJ2-7; perhaps TRBD2 as D (6 bases). Trimming pared 5 bases from V and 3 bases from J, leaving 14 bases between. The CDR3 consists of 14 residues. Germline values: CDR1 MDHEN, CDR2 SYDVKM. CDR3 in amino acids: CASSPLAEYYEQYF. In DNA form, the CDR3 reads TGTGCCAGCAGTCCCTTAGCGGAATACTACGAGCAGTACTTC.